Shown below are 23 T cell receptor beta chains from a single sample sequenced in a study of cytomegalovirus exposure and HLA in healthy donors. Primers included in the PCR were 60 Vbeta and 13 Jbeta primers. Assay used: immunoSEQ multiplex PCR; TCRdb lists only in-frame clones, some missing. Of roughly 80,000 clones listed, roughly two thirds are singletons. The sequencing sample was made of PBMCs. The receptors here all came from a woman in her forties or fifties in good health and CMV-seropositive.

This clone is medium-sized (0.01 to 0.1%) by share. This chain joins TRBV6-1 and TRBJ1-3; D unresolved. V lost 0 bases, J lost 4 bases, and 10 bases lay in between. CDR1 and CDR2 from the germline V gene are MNHNS and SASEGT. This CDR3 region has 15 residues. This CDR3 reads CASSEASGSGNTIYF. The CDR3 nucleotides are TGTGCCAGCAGTGAAGCGAGCGGGTCAGGAAACACCATATATTTT.

A few counts support this clone. The genes are TRBV7-6 and TRBJ2-3; D may be TRBD1 (7 bases). This CDR3 has 16 residues. CDR1 and CDR2 from the germline V gene are SGHVS and FNYEAQ. V lost 1 base to trimming and J lost 4 bases, with 15 bases between them. CDR3 protein: CASSLELTGEADTQYF. CDR3 coding DNA: TGTGCCAGCAGCTTAGAGCTTACAGGGGAGGCAGATACGCAGTATTTT. The variable domain in full, completed from reference TRBV7-6 and TRBJ2-3, reads GAGVSQSPRYKVTKRGQDVALRCDPISGHVSLYWYRQALGQGPEFLTYFNYEAQQDKSGLPNDRFSAERPEGSISTLTIQRTEQRDSAMYRCASSLELTGEADTQYFGPGTRLTVL.

The chain combines TRBV5-4 with TRBJ2-5; D possibly corresponds to TRBD1 (6 bases). V was pared by 0 bases and J by 4 bases, with 10 bases between. The germline gives CDR1 SGHNT, CDR2 YYREEE (reference sequence). This CDR3 comprises 14 residues. This CDR3 reads CASSLEGDGETQYF. For the CDR3, the DNA is TGTGCCAGCAGCTTGGAGGGGGATGGAGAGACCCAGTACTTC.

This chain connects TRBV10-3 to TRBJ1-2; D remains ambiguous. The CDR3 has 11 residues. Germline CDR1 reads ENHRY; CDR2 reads SYGVKD. V gave up 10 bases and J gave up 7 bases, with 13 bases separating them. Here the CDR3 DNA reads TGTGCCACCTCGGGAGGGTCTGGCTACACCTTC. Translation gives CATSGGSGYTF.

The rearrangement joins TRBV7-9 to TRBJ1-2, with a possible D match to TRBD1 (6 bases). The germline CDR1 and CDR2 sequences are SEHNR and FQNEAQ (reference sequence). V was shortened by 3 bases and J by 4 bases, with 12 bases between the two germline ends. The CDR3 sequence is 14 residues long. The CDR3 protein is CASSFTDRSYGYTF. The CDR3 nucleotides are TGTGCCAGCAGCTTCACAGACAGGTCCTATGGCTACACCTTC.

The chain links TRBV19 to TRBJ1-5, with D possibly TRBD1 on 5 matching bases. The CDR3 sequence is 15 residues long. CDR1 and CDR2 (germline): LNHDA, SQIVND (reference sequence). Trimming left V 7 bases short and J 2 bases short, with 15 bases between. DNA for the CDR3: TGTGCCAGTACTTCTTGGGGCGTGGGCAATCAGCCCCAGCATTTT. Amino acids: CASTSWGVGNQPQHF.

This clone was counted only a few times. The chain couples TRBV7-9 to TRBJ2-1, with a tentative D call TRBD2 (6 bases). Trimming took off 5 bases at V and 8 bases at J, with 19 bases between the two ends. The CDR3 loop spans 15 amino acids. CDR1 and CDR2 from the germline V gene are SEHNR and FQNEAQ (reference sequence). CDR3 nucleotides: TGTGCCAGCAGCCCCACCGGGACTCCTGGGGATGAGCAGTTCTTC. This codes for CASSPTGTPGDEQFF.

Comment on this clone: Sequence at one end of the junction differs from germline and may be a read error. The V and J genes are TRBV7-9 and TRBJ2-1; 14 bases match TRBD2. This CDR3 has 16 residues. From germline, CDR1 is SEHNR and CDR2 FQNEAQ (reference sequence). The DNA of the CDR3 is TGTTCCAGCAGCTTCCTGACTAGCGGGGGGGGGAATGAGCAGTTCTTC. It yields the protein CSSSFLTSGGGNEQFF.

The rearrangement links TRBV4-1 to TRBJ2-7; the match to TRBD1 covers 8 bases. The germline CDR1 and CDR2 sequences are MGHRA and YSYEKL. Trimming at V came to 2 bases and at J to 1 base, leaving 13 bases not matched to a gene. This CDR3 is 18 amino acids long. CDR3 DNA: TGCGCCAGCAGCCAACAGGGGGCAGAGGGGAAGGGATCCTACGAGCAGTACGTC. This gives the protein CASSQQGAEGKGSYEQYV.

The chain joins TRBV19 to TRBJ2-6, with a possible D match to TRBD1 (6 bases). Per the germline V gene, CDR1 is LNHDA and CDR2 is SQIVND (reference sequence). V was pared by 6 bases and J by 0 bases, with 15 bases between. The CDR3 spans 17 residues. CDR3: CASSITRTDSGANVLTF. CDR3 coding DNA: TGTGCCAGTAGCATTACGAGGACAGACTCTGGGGCCAACGTCCTGACTTTC.

The chain joins TRBV27 to TRBJ2-5; TRBD1 aligns across 7 bases. Germline lookup yields CDR1 MNHEY and CDR2 SMNVEV (reference sequence). The trim removed 5 bases at V and 3 bases at J, leaving 6 bases unmatched. This CDR3 contains 14 residues. CDR3 residues: CASSKGQIKETQYF. The CDR3 nucleotides are TGTGCCAGCAGTAAGGGACAGATAAAAGAGACCCAGTACTTC.

A remark on this clone: In the same sample, other DNA sequences code for this CDR3. The chain combines TRBV18 with TRBJ2-7; TRBD1 matches at 11 bases. The junction had 3 bases not matched to a gene; V was cut back by 3 bases and J by 2 bases. This CDR3 has 15 residues. Germline V CDR1 and CDR2: KGHSH, LQKENI. This CDR3 is CASSPGTGGTYEQYF. The CDR3 nucleotides are TGTGCCAGCTCACCTGGGACAGGGGGAACCTACGAGCAGTACTTC.

DNA of the CDR3: TGTGCCAGCAGCGTAGGGTCTAGCGGGGGGCAAGTCTCCTACGAGCAGTACTTC. It specifies CASSVGSSGGQVSYEQYF. The chain is built from TRBV9 and TRBJ2-7, with 11 nucleotides matching TRBD2. This CDR3 is built from 18 residues. With V trimmed by 0 bases and J by 0 bases, 8 bases remained unmatched. Germline-derived CDR1 and CDR2 are SGDLS and YYNGEE. Full variable domain (rest looked up from reference TRBV9 and TRBJ2-7): DSGVTQTPKHLITATGQRVTLRCSPRSGDLSVYWYQQSLDQGLQFLIQYYNGEERAKGNILERFSAQQFPDLHSELNLSSLELGDSALYFCASSVGSSGGQVSYEQYFGPGTRLTVT.

The J gene is TRBJ2-2, the V gene TRBV4-1; TRBD1 matches at 11 bases. CDR3 size: 16 residues. Germline values: CDR1 MGHRA, CDR2 YSYEKL. V trimming: 4 bases; J trimming: 0 bases; junction bases outside the gene matches: 1. The CDR3 protein is CASSRGQGANTGELFF. CDR3 sequence (DNA): TGCGCCAGCAGCCGGGGACAGGGGGCGAACACCGGGGAGCTGTTTTTT.

This chain uses TRBV18 with TRBJ2-5, with D perhaps TRBD2 (5 bases). CDR3 length: 16 amino acids. Trimming left V 2 bases short and J 4 bases short, with 17 bases between. The V gene's germline CDR1 is KGHSH and CDR2 LQKENI. The CDR3 is CASSPTDVAYRETQYF. The CDR3, as DNA: TGTGCCAGCTCACCAACCGATGTAGCGTACCGAGAGACCCAGTACTTC.

The chain couples TRBV4-1 to TRBJ1-4; TRBD1 aligns across 10 bases. Germline-derived CDR1 and CDR2 are MGHRA and YSYEKL. The CDR3 is 15 amino acids. With V trimmed by 1 base and J by 7 bases, 3 bases remained unmatched. CDR3 region: CASSQGDRGREKLFF. The CDR3, as DNA: TGCGCCAGCAGCCAAGGAGACAGGGGGCGTGAAAAACTGTTTTTT.

The V call is TRBV27, the J call TRBJ2-3, with D hard to call. V was trimmed by 8 bases and J by 8 bases, leaving 8 bases between them. Germline lookup yields CDR1 MNHEY and CDR2 SMNVEV (reference sequence). The CDR3 loop spans 10 amino acids. The CDR3 is CASGSATQYF. CDR3 in DNA: TGTGCCAGCGGAAGCGCTACGCAGTATTTT.

This clone has a handful of counts. The chain couples TRBV11-2 to TRBJ1-2; D is possibly TRBD1 (5 bases). This CDR3 has 14 amino acids. The germline gives CDR1 SGHAT, CDR2 FQNNGV. The V gene lost 4 bases and the J gene lost 3 bases, with 12 bases spanning the gap. As DNA, the CDR3 is TGTGCCAGCAGCTACCTATCGGGGGACTATGGCTACACCTTC. Translating it yields CASSYLSGDYGYTF.

This clone was seen a handful of times. The V gene is TRBV19, the J gene TRBJ2-4; no reliable D call. The germline V and J ends were trimmed by 3 bases and 4 bases, with 4 bases remaining between them. The CDR3 is made up of 12 amino acids. The germline V gene has CDR1 LNHDA and CDR2 SQIVND (reference sequence). As DNA, the CDR3 is TGTGCCAGTAGTATCAGAAAAAACATTCAGTACTTC. This translates into CASSIRKNIQYF. Together with reference TRBV19 and TRBJ2-4, the CDR3 gives the full variable domain: DGGITQSPKYLFRKEGQNVTLSCEQNLNHDAMYWYRQDPGQGLRLIYYSQIVNDFQKGDIAEGYSVSREKKESFPLTVTSAQKNPTAFYLCASSIRKNIQYFGAGTRLSVL.

J is TRBJ2-3 and V is TRBV7-2, with 11 bases that match TRBD2. Germline V lookup: CDR1 SGHTA, CDR2 FQGNSA. The trim removed 5 bases at V and 3 bases at J, leaving 7 bases unmatched. This CDR3 has 16 residues. The CDR3 bases are TGTGCCAGCAGCCTTAGCGGGGGGGCCGATACAGATACGCAGTATTTT. It is translated as CASSLSGGADTDTQYF.

The chain carries TRBV7-3 and TRBJ1-1, with D perhaps matching TRBD1 (5 bases). The V end lost 1 base, the J end lost 0 bases, and 9 bases lay between the germline ends. CDR1 and CDR2 (germline): SGHTA, FQGTGA. The CDR3 has 15 amino acids. CDR3 coding DNA: TGTGCCAGCAGCTTAAGTCGGGGGATGAACACTGAAGCTTTCTTT. Protein: CASSLSRGMNTEAFF.

This clone has only one observation. V and J are TRBV15 and TRBJ2-5; 8 bases match TRBD2. CDR1 and CDR2 (germline): LNHNV, YYDKDF (reference sequence). The CDR3 has 15 residues. V lost 5 bases, J lost 4 bases, and 9 bases stayed unmatched. The CDR3 sequence is CATSGGSGTGETQYF. The CDR3 DNA is TGTGCCACCAGCGGGGGTAGCGGGACCGGAGAGACCCAGTACTTC.

The rearrangement joins TRBV4-1 to TRBJ1-5; no reliable D call. Looked up from germline, CDR1 is MGHRA and CDR2 is YSYEKL. V lost 1 base and J 0 bases, leaving 10 bases between the germline ends. The CDR3 is 16 residues long. The CDR3 region has the DNA TGCGCCAGCAGCCAAGGTGTCGGAGGTAGCAATCAGCCCCAGCATTTT. Residues: CASSQGVGGSNQPQHF.